This entry describes one T cell receptor (beta chain). What it recognizes is unknown. This specimen comes from a study of T cell responses to AZD1222 COVID-19 vaccine. The study, taken as a whole, reports: Vaccine-associated CD4 TCRs ranged over spike, dominating at 160-218 and 743-854. Only after the peak T cell response were repertoires sampled. Baseline antibody screening turned up just a handful of seropositive AZD1222 recipients.

This CDR3 spans 14 amino acids. The germline V gene has CDR1 ENHRY and CDR2 SYGVKD. V dropped 8 bases and J dropped 6; count of bases not matched to a gene: 9. Repertoires were generated with immunoSEQ multiplex PCR, while TCRdb's copy carries only in-frame clones and drops some. The data show tens of thousands of clones, approximately 90% seen once. This sequence originates from an adult in good health. The sample in question was peripheral blood, obtained on day 0 of AZD1222 vaccination. The chain joins TRBV10-3 to TRBJ2-2, with TRBD1 matching over 7 bases. CDR3 coding DNA: TGTGCCATCCGATTCCAGGGGGATTCCGGGGAGCTGTTTTTT. As protein: CAIRFQGDSGELFF.